This TCR beta chain was obtained from a study of blood T cell repertoires in COVID-19. Study summary: Sample material is recorded as cDNA or gDNA derived from T cells, B-cell-depleted T cells, or PBMCs.

The Seattle patients, enrolled during active infection, were followed longitudinally. CDR1 MNHEY and CDR2 SVGAGI come from the germline V gene. Trimming shortened V by 2 bases and J by 2 bases, and 10 bases separated the two germline ends. This CDR3 is built from 16 residues. Authors' processing steps: Reference gene primers were amplified, and this amplification served to estimate nucleated cell counts. Here immunoSEQ multiplex PCR was the method, and the copy in TCRdb shows in-frame clones only, minus some. The D gene and trimming were derived from the DNA, and the V and J assignments and clone size from that table. The table includes 300,000 to 400,000 clones, about 90% detected once.

The receptor comes from a woman aged 25 to 39 with COVID-19, enrolled during active disease. The V gene is TRBV6-5, the J gene TRBJ2-6; no firm D call. The sample consisted of peripheral blood. CDR3 residues: CASSYGYSAGANVLTF. The CDR3 DNA follows: TGTGCCAGCAGTTACGGTTATTCAGCTGGGGCCAACGTCCTGACTTTC.